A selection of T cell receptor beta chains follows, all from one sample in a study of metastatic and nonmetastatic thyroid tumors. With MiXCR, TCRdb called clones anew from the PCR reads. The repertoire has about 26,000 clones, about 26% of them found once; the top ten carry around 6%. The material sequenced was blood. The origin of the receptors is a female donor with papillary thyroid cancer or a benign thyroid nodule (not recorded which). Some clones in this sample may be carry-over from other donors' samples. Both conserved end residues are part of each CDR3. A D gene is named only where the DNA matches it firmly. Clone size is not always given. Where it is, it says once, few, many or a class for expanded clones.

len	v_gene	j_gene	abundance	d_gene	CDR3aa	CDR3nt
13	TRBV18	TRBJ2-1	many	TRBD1	CASSPARQGEQFF	TGTGCCAGCTCACCCGCTAGACAGGGCGAGCAGTTCTTC
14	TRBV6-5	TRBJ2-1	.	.	CASSYNGVYNEQFF	TGTGCCAGCAGTTATAACGGGGTTTACAATGAGCAGTTCTTC
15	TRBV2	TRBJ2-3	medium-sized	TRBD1	CASRTDRHRGDTQYF	TGTGCCAGCAGGACGGACAGGCATCGGGGAGATACGCAGTATTTT
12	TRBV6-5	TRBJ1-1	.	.	CASSSGCREAFF	TGTGCCAGCAGTTCGGGGTGCAGGGAAGCTTTCTTT
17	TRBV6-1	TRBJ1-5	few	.	CASTSSRDTDSNQPQHF	TGTGCCAGCACCTCTTCCCGGGATACCGATAGCAATCAGCCCCAGCATTTT
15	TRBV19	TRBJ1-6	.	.	CASSSTPGQTSPLHF	TGTGCCAGTAGTTCCACTCCAGGACAGACTTCACCCCTCCACTTT
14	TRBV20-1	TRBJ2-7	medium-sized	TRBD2	CSAPTLAVGSEQYF	TGCAGTGCGCCTACTCTAGCGGTCGGTTCCGAGCAGTACTTC
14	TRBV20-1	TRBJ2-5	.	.	CSVARGSLEETQYF	TGCAGCGTTGCAAGGGGGAGCTTAGAAGAGACCCAGTACTTC
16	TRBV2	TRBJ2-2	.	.	CASSLTRLDVTGELFF	TGTGCCAGCAGTCTTACAAGACTAGACGTCACCGGGGAGCTGTTTTTT
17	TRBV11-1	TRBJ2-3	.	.	CASSFIGSNTGTDTQYF	TGTGCCAGCAGCTTCATCGGAAGTAATACCGGAACAGATACGCAGTATTTT
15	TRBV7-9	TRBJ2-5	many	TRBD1	CASRSGTGKAETQYF	TGTGCCAGCAGGTCCGGGACAGGGAAAGCTGAGACCCAGTACTTC
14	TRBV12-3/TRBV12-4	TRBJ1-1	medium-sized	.	CASSLRPMNTEAFF	TGTGCCAGCAGTCTACGACCAATGAACACTGAAGCTTTCTTT
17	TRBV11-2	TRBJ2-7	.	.	CASSYRGSVFSSYEQYF	TGTGCCAGCAGCTATCGGGGTAGCGTGTTTTCCTCCTACGAGCAGTACTTC
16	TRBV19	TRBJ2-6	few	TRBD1	CASSPRGFSGANVLTF	TGTGCCAGTAGCCCCAGGGGGTTCTCTGGGGCCAACGTCCTGACTTTC
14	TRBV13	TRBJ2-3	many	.	CASSSLESTDTQYF	TGTGCCAGCAGCTCCCTGGAGAGCACAGATACGCAGTATTTT
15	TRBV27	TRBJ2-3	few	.	CASRQNQWRTDRQYF	TGTGCCAGCAGGCAGAACCAGTGGAGAACAGATAGGCAGTATTTT
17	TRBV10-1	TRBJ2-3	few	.	CASSGDSRTIDTDTQYF	TGCGCCAGCAGTGGGGACAGCCGGACTATCGACACAGATACCCAGTATTTT
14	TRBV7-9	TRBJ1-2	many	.	CASSLGVRGYGYTF	TGTGCCAGCAGCTTAGGGGTCAGGGGATATGGCTACACCTTC
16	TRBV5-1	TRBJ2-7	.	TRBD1	CASSLGFGDRGTEQYF	TGCGCCAGCAGCTTGGGTTTCGGGGACAGGGGAACCGAGCAGTACTTC
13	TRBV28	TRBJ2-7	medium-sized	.	CASRSGVGYEQYF	TGTGCCAGCAGATCAGGAGTTGGGTACGAGCAGTACTTC
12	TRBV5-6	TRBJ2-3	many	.	CASSLEEDTQYF	TGTGCCAGCAGCTTGGAAGAGGATACGCAGTATTTT
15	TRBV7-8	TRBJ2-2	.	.	CASSLQGWNTGELFF	TGTGCCAGCAGCTTACAGGGATGGAACACCGGGGAGCTGTTTTTT
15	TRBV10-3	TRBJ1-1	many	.	CAISESGSGGTEAFF	TGTGCCATCAGTGAGTCGGGGAGCGGGGGCACTGAAGCTTTCTTT
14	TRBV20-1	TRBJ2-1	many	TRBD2	CSASLGRAYNEQFF	TGCAGTGCTAGTCTCGGGAGGGCCTACAATGAGCAGTTCTTC
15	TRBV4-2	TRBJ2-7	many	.	CASSQETSSSYEQYF	TGTGCCAGCAGCCAAGAGACATCCAGTTCCTACGAGCAGTACTTC
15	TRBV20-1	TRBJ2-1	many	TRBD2	CSADTTSGSWNEQFF	TGCAGTGCTGATACCACTAGCGGGAGTTGGAATGAGCAGTTCTTC
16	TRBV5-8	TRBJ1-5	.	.	CAISSRATGYNQPQHF	TGTGCCATCAGCTCCAGGGCCACTGGTTACAATCAGCCCCAGCATTTT
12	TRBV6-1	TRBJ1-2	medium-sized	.	CASSIDNYGYTF	TGTGCCAGCAGTATTGATAACTATGGCTACACCTTC
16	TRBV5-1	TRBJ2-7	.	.	CASSSGPGLGTYEQYF	TGCGCCAGCAGCTCAGGACCGGGACTGGGAACCTACGAGCAGTACTTC
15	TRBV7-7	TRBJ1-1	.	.	CASSSRGGGQTEAFF	TGTGCCAGCAGTTCCAGGGGTGGGGGACAAACTGAAGCTTTCTTT
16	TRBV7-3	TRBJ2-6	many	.	CASSPTGGSGANVLTF	TGTGCCAGCAGCCCGACAGGCGGCTCTGGGGCCAACGTCCTGACTTTC
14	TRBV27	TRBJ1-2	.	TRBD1	CASSLTGANYGYTF	TGTGCCAGCAGCTTAACAGGGGCCAACTATGGCTACACCTTC
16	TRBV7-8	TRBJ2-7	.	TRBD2	CASSFPSGRFAYEQYF	TGTGCCAGCAGCTTCCCTAGCGGGAGGTTTGCCTACGAGCAGTACTTC
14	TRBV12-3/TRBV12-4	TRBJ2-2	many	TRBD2	CASTDGTSGTEEFF	TGTGCCAGCACCGACGGGACTAGCGGGACCGAAGAGTTTTTT
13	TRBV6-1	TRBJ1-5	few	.	CATSEVSVHPQHF	TGTGCCACCAGTGAAGTGTCTGTTCACCCCCAGCATTTT
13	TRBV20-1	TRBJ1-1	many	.	CSARTDMTTEAFF	TGCAGTGCTAGGACAGATATGACCACTGAAGCTTTCTTT
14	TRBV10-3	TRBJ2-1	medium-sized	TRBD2	CASSRTSGDNEQFF	TGTGCCAGCTCAAGGACTAGCGGTGACAATGAGCAGTTCTTC
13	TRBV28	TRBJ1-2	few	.	CASLSGVNYGYTF	TGTGCCAGCTTATCAGGGGTTAACTATGGCTACACCTTC
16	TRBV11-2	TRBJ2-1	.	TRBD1	CASSLEAGTGVNEQFF	TGTGCCAGCAGCTTAGAAGCCGGGACAGGGGTCAATGAGCAGTTCTTC
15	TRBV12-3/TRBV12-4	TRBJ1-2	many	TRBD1	CASSHRDRDSYGYTF	TGTGCCAGCAGTCACAGGGACAGGGACTCATATGGCTACACCTTC
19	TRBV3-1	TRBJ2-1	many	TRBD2	CASSLLPGTSGSFDDEQFF	TGTGCCAGCAGCCTCTTGCCCGGGACTAGCGGGAGTTTTGACGATGAGCAGTTCTTC
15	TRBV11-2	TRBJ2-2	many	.	CASRKKRGSTGELFF	TGTGCCAGCCGGAAAAAAAGGGGTAGCACCGGGGAGCTGTTTTTT
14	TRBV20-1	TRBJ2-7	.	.	CSASRGGTVYEQYF	TGCAGTGCTAGTAGAGGGGGGACGGTCTACGAGCAGTACTTC
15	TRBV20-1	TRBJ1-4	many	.	CSARDLGRDHEKLFF	TGCAGTGCTAGAGATCTGGGCAGGGATCATGAAAAACTGTTTTTT
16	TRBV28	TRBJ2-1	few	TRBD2	CASSSFTSGSLYEQFF	TGTGCCAGCAGTTCTTTCACTAGCGGGAGTCTGTATGAGCAGTTCTTC
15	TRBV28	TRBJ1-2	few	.	CASSLIRFGLDGYTF	TGTGCCAGCAGTTTAATCCGATTTGGACTGGATGGCTACACCTTC
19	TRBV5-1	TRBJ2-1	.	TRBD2	CASISPGGLAGAGGNEQFF	TGCGCCAGCATCTCACCAGGGGGACTAGCGGGAGCCGGGGGTAATGAGCAGTTCTTC